This T cell receptor beta chain was sequenced for a study of shared clonotypes between healthy human individuals. Turning to this clone: What it binds is not known.

Trimming removed 3 bases at V and 6 bases at J, with 13 bases between. The CDR3 is made up of 14 amino acids. The germline gives CDR1 MGHDK, CDR2 SYGVNS. Genomic DNA (from each subset) was split evenly across several immunoSEQ plates. Libraries were prepared by immunoSEQ multiplex PCR; TCRdb keeps only in-frame clonotypes and omits some of them. Seen here are roughly 2.6 million clones, more than 80% observed once, and the top ten hold around 0.14%. The study, taken as a whole, reports: Generally, estimated richness proved larger in naive subsets than it did in memory subsets.

The sequence derives from a man younger than 35 in good health. Sequencing was performed on naive CD4+ T cells sorted from blood. This sample's subset: CD45RA+ positively selected. The genes are TRBV25-1 and TRBJ2-3, with a weak D call TRBD1 (6 bases). The CDR3 region is CASSDDRQWDTQYF. CDR3 sequence (DNA): TGTGCCAGCAGTGACGACAGGCAGTGGGATACGCAGTATTTT.